The T cell receptor beta chain under discussion was sequenced for a study of blood T cell repertoires in COVID-19. The overall study: Samples representing acute and convalescent COVID-19 were sourced from the United States, Italy and Spain. Nucleic acid was either cDNA or gDNA, and it came from T cells, B-cell-depleted T cells, or PBMCs.

All enrollees were roughly 18 to 95 years old and from some 24 US areas. The table lists this clone with a count of one. In the original workflow: Estimation of nucleated cell counts relied on the amplification of reference gene primers. The table came from immunoSEQ multiplex PCR; TCRdb's copy has only in-frame clones and leaves some out. That table gives V, J and clone size, and the DNA gave D and trimming. Here the sample spans 95,000 to 150,000 clones, roughly 84% being singletons. CDR3 length equals 15 residues. The J segment lost 7 bases and the V segment lost 3 bases, leaving 7 bases of the junction unmatched. CDR1 SGHVS and CDR2 FNYEAQ come from the germline V gene.

The genes are TRBV7-6 and TRBJ2-1, with 9 bases fitting TRBD2. Sequenced: PBMCs or T cells enriched from blood (not recorded which). The clonotype was recovered from a young woman who had recovered from COVID-19. The CDR3 protein is CASSFRSGSRNEQFF. The CDR3 bases are TGTGCCAGCAGCTTCCGTAGCGGGAGTAGGAATGAGCAGTTCTTC.